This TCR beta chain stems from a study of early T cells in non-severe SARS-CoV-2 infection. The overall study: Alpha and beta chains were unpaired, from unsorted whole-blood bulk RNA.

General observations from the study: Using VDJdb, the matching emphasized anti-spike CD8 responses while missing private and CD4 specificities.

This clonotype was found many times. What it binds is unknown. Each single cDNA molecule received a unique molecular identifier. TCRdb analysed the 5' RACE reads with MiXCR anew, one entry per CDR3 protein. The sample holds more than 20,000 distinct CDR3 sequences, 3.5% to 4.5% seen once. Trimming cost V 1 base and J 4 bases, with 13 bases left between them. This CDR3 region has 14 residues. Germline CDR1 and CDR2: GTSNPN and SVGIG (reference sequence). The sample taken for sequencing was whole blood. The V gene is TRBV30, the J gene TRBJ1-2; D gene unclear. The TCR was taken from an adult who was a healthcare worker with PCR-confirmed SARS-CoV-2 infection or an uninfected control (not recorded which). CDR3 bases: TGTGCCTGGAGTGCCCCCCGGCTTGGCTATGGCTACACCTTC. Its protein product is CAWSAPRLGYGYTF.